One T cell receptor beta chain is described in this entry. Its antigen is not known. This entry belongs to a study of shared clonotypes between healthy human individuals. A CD45RA-negative memory subset and a CD45RA+ naive subset were separated from the CD4+ cells. Each cell subset's genomic DNA was divided evenly among several immunoSEQ plates. Libraries were prepared by immunoSEQ multiplex PCR; TCRdb keeps only in-frame clonotypes and omits some of them. The table has some 2 million clones, 85% to 95% seen once; the top ten hold roughly 0.13%. Broader study findings: The four-donor shared clonotypes exceeded non-shared clonotypes in generation probability, with non-shared ones scoring lower.

The sequence derives from a man between 18 and 35 years old in good health. The sequenced sample consisted of naive CD4+ T cells sorted from blood. Subset defined: CD45RA+ positively selected.

The CDR3 here is CASSQETGGIYEQYF. The CDR3 nucleotides read TGTGCCAGCTCACAAGAGACAGGGGGCATCTACGAGCAGTACTTC. The rearrangement links TRBV18 to TRBJ2-7, with TRBD1 matching over 10 bases. V shed 4 bases and J 3 bases; nucleotides not matched to a gene: 6. The CDR3 totals 15 residues. Looked up from germline, CDR1 is KGHSH and CDR2 is LQKENI.